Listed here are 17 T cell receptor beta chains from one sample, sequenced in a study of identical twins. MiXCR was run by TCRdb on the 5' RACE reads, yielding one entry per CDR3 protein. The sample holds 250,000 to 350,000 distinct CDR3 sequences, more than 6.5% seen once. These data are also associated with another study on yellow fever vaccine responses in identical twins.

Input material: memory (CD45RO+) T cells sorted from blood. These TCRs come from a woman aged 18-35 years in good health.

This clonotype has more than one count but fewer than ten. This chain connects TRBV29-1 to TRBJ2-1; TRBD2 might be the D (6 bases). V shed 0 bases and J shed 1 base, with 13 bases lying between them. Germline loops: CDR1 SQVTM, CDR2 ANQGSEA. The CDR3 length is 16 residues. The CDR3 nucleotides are TGCAGCGTTGAAGATCTGGCGGGGAGTTCCTACAATGAGCAGTTCTTC. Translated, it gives CSVEDLAGSSYNEQFF.

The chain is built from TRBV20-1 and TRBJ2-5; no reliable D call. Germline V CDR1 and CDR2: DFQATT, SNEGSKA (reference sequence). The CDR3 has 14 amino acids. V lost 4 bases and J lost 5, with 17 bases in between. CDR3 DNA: TGCAGTGCTACCGCACCACCGAATTGGGAGACCCAGTACTTC. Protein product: CSATAPPNWETQYF.

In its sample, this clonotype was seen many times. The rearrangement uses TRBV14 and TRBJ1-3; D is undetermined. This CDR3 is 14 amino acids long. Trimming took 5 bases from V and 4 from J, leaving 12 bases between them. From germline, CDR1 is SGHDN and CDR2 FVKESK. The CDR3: CASSTLGPGNTIYF. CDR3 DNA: TGTGCCAGCAGCACACTTGGGCCCGGAAACACCATATATTTT.

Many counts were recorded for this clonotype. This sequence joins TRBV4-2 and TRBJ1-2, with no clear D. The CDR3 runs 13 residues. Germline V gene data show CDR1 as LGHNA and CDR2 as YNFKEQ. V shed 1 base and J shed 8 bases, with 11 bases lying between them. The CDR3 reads CASSQGEGRGYTF. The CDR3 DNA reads TGTGCCAGCAGCCAAGGCGAGGGTCGGGGCTACACCTTC.

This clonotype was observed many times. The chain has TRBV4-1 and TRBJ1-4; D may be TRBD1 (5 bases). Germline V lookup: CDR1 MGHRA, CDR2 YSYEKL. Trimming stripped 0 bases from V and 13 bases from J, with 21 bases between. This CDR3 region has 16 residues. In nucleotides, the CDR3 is TGCGCCAGCAGCCAAGAGATTCGGGGGAATGAAAAGCGACTGTTTTTT. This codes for CASSQEIRGNEKRLFF.

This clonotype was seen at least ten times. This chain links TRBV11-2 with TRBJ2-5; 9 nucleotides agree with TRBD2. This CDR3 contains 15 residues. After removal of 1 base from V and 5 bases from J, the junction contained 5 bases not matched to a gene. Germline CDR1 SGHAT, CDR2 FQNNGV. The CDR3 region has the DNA TGTGCCAGCAGCTTAGGGCTAGCGGGGAAGGAGACCCAGTACTTC. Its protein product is CASSLGLAGKETQYF.

CDR3 sequence (DNA): TGTGCCACAAGGAAGGGGGACTATAATTCACCCCTCCACTTT. The encoded protein is CATRKGDYNSPLHF. The J gene is TRBJ1-6, the V gene TRBV10-3; D may be TRBD1 (6 bases). The CDR3 runs to 14 residues. V lost 10 bases and J lost 3, with 13 bases in between. Germline V lookup: CDR1 ENHRY, CDR2 SYGVKD.

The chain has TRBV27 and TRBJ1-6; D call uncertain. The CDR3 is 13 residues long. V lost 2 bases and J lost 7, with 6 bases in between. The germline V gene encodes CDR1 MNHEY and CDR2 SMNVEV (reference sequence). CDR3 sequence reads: CASSLRENSPLHF. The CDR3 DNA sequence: TGTGCCAGCAGTTTACGGGAGAATTCACCCCTCCACTTT.

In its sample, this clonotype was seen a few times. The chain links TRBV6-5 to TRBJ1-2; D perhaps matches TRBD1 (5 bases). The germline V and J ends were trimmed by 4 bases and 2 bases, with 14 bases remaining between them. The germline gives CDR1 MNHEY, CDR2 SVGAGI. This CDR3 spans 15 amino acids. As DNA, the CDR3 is TGTGCCAGCAGTTCCCAACAACAGGCAAACTATGGCTACACCTTC. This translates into CASSSQQQANYGYTF.

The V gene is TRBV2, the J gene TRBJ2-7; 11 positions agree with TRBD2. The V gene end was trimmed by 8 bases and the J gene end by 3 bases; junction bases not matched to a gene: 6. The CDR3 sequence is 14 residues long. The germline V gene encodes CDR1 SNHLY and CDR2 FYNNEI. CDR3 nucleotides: TGTGCCAGCGGAAAGACTAGCGGGGACTACGAGCAGTACGTC. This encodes CASGKTSGDYEQYV.

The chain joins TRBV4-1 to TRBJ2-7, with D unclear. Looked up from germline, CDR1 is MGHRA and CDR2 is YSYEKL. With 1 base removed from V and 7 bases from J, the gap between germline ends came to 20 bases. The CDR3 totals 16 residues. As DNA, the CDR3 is TGCGCCAGCAGCCAAGGTACCGGGCCCTCGATGCGGGAGCAGTACTTC. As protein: CASSQGTGPSMREQYF.

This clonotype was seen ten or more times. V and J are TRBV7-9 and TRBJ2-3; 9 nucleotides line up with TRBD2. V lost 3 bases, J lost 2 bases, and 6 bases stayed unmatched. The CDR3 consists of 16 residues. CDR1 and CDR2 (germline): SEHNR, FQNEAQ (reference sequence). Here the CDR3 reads CASSFVLAGTTDTQYF. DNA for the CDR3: TGTGCCAGCAGCTTCGTCCTAGCGGGGACCACAGATACGCAGTATTTT.

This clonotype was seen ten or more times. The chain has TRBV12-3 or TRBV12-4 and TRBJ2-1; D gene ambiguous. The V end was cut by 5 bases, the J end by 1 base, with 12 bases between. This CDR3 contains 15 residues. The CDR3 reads CASSKLGVSYNEQFF. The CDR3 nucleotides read TGTGCCAGCAGTAAATTAGGAGTGTCCTACAATGAGCAGTTCTTC.

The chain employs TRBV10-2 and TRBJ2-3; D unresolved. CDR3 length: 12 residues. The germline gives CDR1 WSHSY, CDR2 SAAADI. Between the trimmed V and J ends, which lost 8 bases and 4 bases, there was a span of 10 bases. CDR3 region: CASGSRADTQYF. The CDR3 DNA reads TGCGCCAGCGGTAGTCGTGCAGATACGCAGTATTTT.

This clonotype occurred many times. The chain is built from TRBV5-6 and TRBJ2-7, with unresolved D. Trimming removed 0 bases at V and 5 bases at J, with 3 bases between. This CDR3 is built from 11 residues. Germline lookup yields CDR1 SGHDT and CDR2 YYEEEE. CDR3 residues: CASSLGHEQYV. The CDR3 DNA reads TGTGCCAGCAGCTTGGGCCACGAGCAGTACGTC.

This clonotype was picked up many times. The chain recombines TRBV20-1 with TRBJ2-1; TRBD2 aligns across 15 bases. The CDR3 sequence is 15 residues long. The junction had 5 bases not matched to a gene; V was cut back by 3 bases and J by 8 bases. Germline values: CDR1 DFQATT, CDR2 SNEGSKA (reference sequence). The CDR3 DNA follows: TGCAGTGCTAGCCCTGGGACTAGCGGGAGGTATGAGCAGTTCTTC. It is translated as CSASPGTSGRYEQFF.

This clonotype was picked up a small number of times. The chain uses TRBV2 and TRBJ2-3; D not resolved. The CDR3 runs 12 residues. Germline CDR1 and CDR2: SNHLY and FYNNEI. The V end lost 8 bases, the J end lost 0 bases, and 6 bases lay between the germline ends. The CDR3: CASQGSTDTQYF. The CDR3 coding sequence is TGTGCCAGCCAAGGAAGCACAGATACGCAGTATTTT.